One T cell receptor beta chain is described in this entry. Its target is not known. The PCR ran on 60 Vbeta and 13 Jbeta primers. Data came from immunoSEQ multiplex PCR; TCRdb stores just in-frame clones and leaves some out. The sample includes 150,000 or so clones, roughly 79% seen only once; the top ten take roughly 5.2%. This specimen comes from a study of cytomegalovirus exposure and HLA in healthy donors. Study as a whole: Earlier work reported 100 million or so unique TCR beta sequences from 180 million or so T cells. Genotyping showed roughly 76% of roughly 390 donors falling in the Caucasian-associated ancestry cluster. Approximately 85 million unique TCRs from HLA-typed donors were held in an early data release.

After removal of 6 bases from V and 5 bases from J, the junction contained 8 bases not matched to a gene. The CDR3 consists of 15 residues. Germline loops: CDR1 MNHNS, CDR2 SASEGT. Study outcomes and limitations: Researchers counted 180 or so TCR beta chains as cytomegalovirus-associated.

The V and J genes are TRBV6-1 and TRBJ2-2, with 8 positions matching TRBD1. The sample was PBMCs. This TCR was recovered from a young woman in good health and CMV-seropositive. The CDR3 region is CASRDPGQATGELFF. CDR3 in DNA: TGTGCCAGCAGGGATCCGGGACAGGCTACCGGGGAGCTGTTTTTT.